Listed here is a single TCR beta chain. Its antigen is as yet unknown. This entry is derived from a study of shared clonotypes between healthy human individuals. Between the trimmed V and J ends, which lost 5 bases and 5 bases, there was a span of 13 bases. The length of the CDR3 is 14 residues. Germline CDR1 reads SGHTA; CDR2 reads FQGNSA. Execution of the assay was at deep level. Per the original data handling: Junction-only sequences without quality scores were provided by ImmunoSEQ, so filtering was different. Produced via immunoSEQ multiplex PCR; TCRdb's table is partial and in-frame only. The V and J calls and clone size come from that table; D and trimming were worked out from the DNA. The data hold approximately 500,000 clones, with more than 65% observed a single time. Findings and caveats of the study: The donor pool, a small one, limited the genetic and exposure-history diversity represented.

The clonotype was recovered from a middle-aged woman in good health. Some clones in this sample may be carry-over from other donors' samples. This chain connects TRBV7-2 to TRBJ1-5, with D uncertain. The sequenced sample was PBMCs. CDR3 loop: CASSPPDGYQPQHF. CDR3 DNA: TGTGCCAGCAGCCCACCGGACGGGTATCAGCCCCAGCATTTT.